These T cell receptor beta chains were read from a single sample in a study of CD8 T cells in Susac syndrome. TCRdb re-derived calls from the immunoSEQ multiplex PCR reads in MiXCR, one entry per CDR3 protein. The repertoire holds about 210,000 distinct CDR3 sequences, with approximately 95% as singletons. The sequencing input was CD4+ T cells from PBMCs. The receptor source for this set is a human donor with multiple sclerosis. CDR3s include the opening cysteine and the closing phenylalanine or tryptophan. D genes are given only for firm matches. Clone size appears in some rows only: once, few, many, or a class for an expanded clone.

12,-,TRBV29-1,TRBJ2-3,-,TGCAGCGTTGAAGGCTCCACCGATACGCAGTATTTT,CSVEGSTDTQYF
14,-,TRBV30,TRBJ1-3,-,TGTGCCTGGAGGGACCTCACCTCTGGAAACACCATATATTTT,CAWRDLTSGNTIYF
15,-,TRBV9,TRBJ1-6,-,TGTGCCAGCAGCGTAGGTGACTGGACTGCTTCACCCCTCCACTTT,CASSVGDWTASPLHF
15,-,TRBV20-1,TRBJ2-6,-,TGCAGTGCTAGTATCGGGGAGAAAGGGGCCAACGTCCTGACTTTC,CSASIGEKGANVLTF
14,-,TRBV20-1,TRBJ2-3,-,TGCAGTGCTAGAGATATCTTCGGGACAGATACGCAGTATTTT,CSARDIFGTDTQYF
14,once,TRBV20-1,TRBJ1-1,-,TGCAGTGCTAGAGTCACGGGGTCCAACACTGAAGCTTTCTTT,CSARVTGSNTEAFF
14,-,TRBV7-2,TRBJ2-3,TRBD2,TGTGCCAGCAGCCCAGGGAGGGGCACAGATACGCAGTATTTT,CASSPGRGTDTQYF
14,-,TRBV29-1,TRBJ2-2,TRBD1,TGCAGCGTTACCGGGACAGACCACACCGGGGAGCTGTTTTTT,CSVTGTDHTGELFF
13,-,TRBV7-2,TRBJ1-2,-,TGTGCCAGCAGCCTAGGGACACGTGGCGGCTACACCTTC,CASSLGTRGGYTF
16,-,TRBV4-1,TRBJ1-1,-,TGCGCCAGCAGCCAAAACCCTATGACATATAACACTGAAGCTTTCTTT,CASSQNPMTYNTEAFF
13,-,TRBV12-3/TRBV12-4,TRBJ2-1,TRBD1,TGTGCCAGCAGTTTAGAGGGGGCCCATGAGCAGTTCTTC,CASSLEGAHEQFF
13,-,TRBV29-1,TRBJ1-1,TRBD1,TGCAGCGTTTACAGGGGATCGAGAACTGAAGCTTTCTTT,CSVYRGSRTEAFF
15,few,TRBV30,TRBJ2-3,-,TGTGCCTGGTCTATCGGGACACCTCGGGTAGATACGCAGTATTTT,CAWSIGTPRVDTQYF
12,few,TRBV2,TRBJ2-3,-,TGTGCCAGCAGTTGGGGCACAGATACGCAGTATTTT,CASSWGTDTQYF
15,-,TRBV7-2,TRBJ1-2,-,TGTGCCAGCAGCTTATCGCGGTCTGGAGCCTATGGCTACACCTTC,CASSLSRSGAYGYTF
12,-,TRBV29-1,TRBJ2-7,TRBD1,TGCAGCGTCGGACAGGGAGGCTACGAGCAGTACTTC,CSVGQGGYEQYF
15,-,TRBV20-1,TRBJ1-2,-,TGCAGTGCTCGGTTAGACACTGACAGGTTCGGTGGCTACACCTTC,CSARLDTDRFGGYTF
19,-,TRBV4-1,TRBJ2-5,TRBD2,TGCGCCAGCAGCCCCTCCGGGAGCGGGGTGAGGCCCTACCAAGAGACCCAGTACTTC,CASSPSGSGVRPYQETQYF
15,-,TRBV29-1,TRBJ2-1,-,TGCAGCGTTGAAACGAGCAAGGTCCGTAACAATGAGCAGTTCTTC,CSVETSKVRNNEQFF
15,-,TRBV3-1,TRBJ2-7,TRBD1,TGTGCCAGCAGCCTAGGGACAGTCCAAACCTACGAGCAGTACTTC,CASSLGTVQTYEQYF
12,-,TRBV10-3,TRBJ1-1,-,TGTGCCATCAGACAGATGAACACTGAAGCTTTCTTT,CAIRQMNTEAFF
14,once,TRBV5-1,TRBJ1-1,-,TGCGCCAGCAGCGACGGCGGGACTCCCACTGAAGCTTTCTTT,CASSDGGTPTEAFF
15,-,TRBV6-5,TRBJ1-4,-,TGTGCCAGCAGCCGCGACAGATCGACTAATGAAAAACTGTTTTTT,CASSRDRSTNEKLFF
14,-,TRBV29-1,TRBJ1-2,-,TGCAGCGTTGAGAGAACAGGGTCTAACTATGGCTACACCTTC,CSVERTGSNYGYTF
12,-,TRBV6-5,TRBJ1-1,-,TGTGCCACCCGTTCCGGTAACACTGAAGCTTTCTTT,CATRSGNTEAFF
14,-,TRBV5-1,TRBJ1-5,TRBD1,TGCGCCAGCAGCATTGGGGACAGTGGTCAGCCCCAGCATTTT,CASSIGDSGQPQHF
15,-,TRBV20-1,TRBJ1-6,TRBD1,TGCAGTGCCCCTCGGACAGGGGATAGTGCTTCACCCCTCCACTTT,CSAPRTGDSASPLHF
14,-,TRBV20-1,TRBJ2-5,-,TGCAGTGCTCTTCCGGGACCTAAGGGAGAGACCCAGTACTTC,CSALPGPKGETQYF
15,-,TRBV5-1,TRBJ2-1,TRBD2,TGCGCCAGCAGCTCCGGACTAGCGGCTGACAATGAGCAGTTCTTC,CASSSGLAADNEQFF
16,-,TRBV11-2,TRBJ2-3,TRBD2,TGTGCCAGCAGCTTAGATAGCGGGGGGAGCACAGATACGCAGTATTTT,CASSLDSGGSTDTQYF
13,once,TRBV19,TRBJ2-5,TRBD2,TGTGCCAGTAGTGGGACTAGAAAGGAGACCCAGTACTTC,CASSGTRKETQYF
12,-,TRBV30,TRBJ2-7,-,TGTGCCTGGAGAGGCAGTTCTTACGAGCAGTACTTC,CAWRGSSYEQYF
13,-,TRBV29-1,TRBJ2-7,-,TGCAGCGTTGAGGGGACATCGACCTACGAGCAGTACTTC,CSVEGTSTYEQYF
16,-,TRBV20-1,TRBJ2-5,TRBD2,TGCAGTGCTAGAGTCCGGGGGGGACTAGCGCGGGAGACCCAGTACTTC,CSARVRGGLARETQYF
16,-,TRBV15,TRBJ2-3,TRBD2,TGTGCCACCAGCAGGGATCCGGGACTAGCTACAGATACGCAGTATTTT,CATSRDPGLATDTQYF
15,once,TRBV18,TRBJ2-7,TRBD1,TGTGCCAGCTCACCTTCCGGGACAGCTCCCTACGAGCAGTACTTC,CASSPSGTAPYEQYF
15,-,TRBV29-1,TRBJ1-2,TRBD1,TGCAGCGTTGAAGATCACCGCGGGACAGACTATGGCTACACCTTC,CSVEDHRGTDYGYTF